This TCR beta chain was recorded in a study of cytomegalovirus exposure and HLA in healthy donors. This CDR3 region has 14 residues. Germline V CDR1 and CDR2: MNHEY, SVGAGI. The ends were cut back, 2 bases at V and 5 bases at J, with 12 bases in the middle. The protocol was immunoSEQ multiplex PCR, while the TCRdb copy is restricted to in-frame clones and leaves out a portion. The sample includes 200,000 or so clones, 80% to 90% of them seen just once. The receptor's source is a woman aged 25 to 39 in good health and CMV-seropositive. The sample taken for sequencing was PBMCs. This rearrangement joins TRBV6-5 to TRBJ1-1; D is ambiguous. CDR3 sequence reads: CASSYRGVETEAFF. CDR3 DNA sequence: TGTGCCAGCAGTTACCGGGGAGTTGAGACTGAAGCTTTCTTT.